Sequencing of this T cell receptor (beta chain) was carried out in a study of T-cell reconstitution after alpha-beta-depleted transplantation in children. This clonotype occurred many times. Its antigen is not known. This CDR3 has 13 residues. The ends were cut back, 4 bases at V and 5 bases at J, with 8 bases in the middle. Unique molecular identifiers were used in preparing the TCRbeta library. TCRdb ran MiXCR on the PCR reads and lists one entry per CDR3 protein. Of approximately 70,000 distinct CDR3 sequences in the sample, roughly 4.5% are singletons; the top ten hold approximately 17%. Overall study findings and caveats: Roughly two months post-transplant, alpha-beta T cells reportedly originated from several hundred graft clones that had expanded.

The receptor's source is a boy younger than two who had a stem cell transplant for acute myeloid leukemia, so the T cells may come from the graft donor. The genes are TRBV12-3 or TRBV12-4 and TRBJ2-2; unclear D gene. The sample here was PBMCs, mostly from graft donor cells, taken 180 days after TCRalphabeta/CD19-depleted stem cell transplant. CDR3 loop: CASSWRFTGELFF. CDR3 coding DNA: TGTGCCAGCAGTTGGAGATTTACCGGGGAGCTGTTTTTT.